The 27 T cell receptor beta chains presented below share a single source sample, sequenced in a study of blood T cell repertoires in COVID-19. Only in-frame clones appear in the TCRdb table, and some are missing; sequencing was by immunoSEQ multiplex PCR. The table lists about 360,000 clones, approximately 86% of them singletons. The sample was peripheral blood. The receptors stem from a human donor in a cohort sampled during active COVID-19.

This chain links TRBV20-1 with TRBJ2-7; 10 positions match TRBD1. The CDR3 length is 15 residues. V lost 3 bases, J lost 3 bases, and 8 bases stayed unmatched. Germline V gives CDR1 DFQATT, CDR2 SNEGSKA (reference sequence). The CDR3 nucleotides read TGCAGTGCTAGTACTGGACAGGGGGGGAGCTACGAGCAGTACTTC. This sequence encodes CSASTGQGGSYEQYF.

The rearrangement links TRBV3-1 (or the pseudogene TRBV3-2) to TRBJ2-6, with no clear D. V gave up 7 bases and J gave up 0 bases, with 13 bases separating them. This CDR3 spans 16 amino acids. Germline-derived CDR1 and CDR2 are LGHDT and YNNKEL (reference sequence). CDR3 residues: CASTPKAGSGANVLTF. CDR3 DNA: TGTGCCAGCACCCCAAAGGCAGGCTCTGGGGCCAACGTCCTGACTTTC.

CDR3 region: CASSLLGDTYNEQFF. In DNA, the CDR3 is TGTGCCAGCAGTTTATTAGGGGATACCTACAATGAGCAGTTCTTC. The chain joins TRBV6-2 or TRBV6-3 to TRBJ2-1; a weak D match, TRBD1 (5 bases). CDR3 length equals 15 residues. V was pared by 4 bases and J by 2 bases, with 12 bases between. Per the germline V gene, CDR1 is MNHEY and CDR2 is SVGEGT.

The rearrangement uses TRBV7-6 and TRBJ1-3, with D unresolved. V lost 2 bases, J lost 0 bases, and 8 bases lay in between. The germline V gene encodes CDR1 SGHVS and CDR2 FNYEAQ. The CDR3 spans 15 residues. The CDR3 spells CASSLQASSGNTIYF. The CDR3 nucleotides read TGTGCCAGCAGCTTACAGGCCAGCTCTGGAAACACCATATATTTT.

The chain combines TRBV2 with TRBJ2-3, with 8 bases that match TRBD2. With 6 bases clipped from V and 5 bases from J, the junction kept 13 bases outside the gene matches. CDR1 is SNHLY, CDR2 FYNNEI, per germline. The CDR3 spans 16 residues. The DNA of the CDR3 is TGTGCCAGCAGAGGAGCGGGAGTCCTCCAGAGAGATACGCAGTATTTT. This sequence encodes CASRGAGVLQRDTQYF.

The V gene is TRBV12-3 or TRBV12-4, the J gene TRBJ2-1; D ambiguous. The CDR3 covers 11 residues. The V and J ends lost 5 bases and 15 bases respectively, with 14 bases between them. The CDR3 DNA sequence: TGTGCCAGCAGTCGAAACAGCTGGCGGTTCTTC. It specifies CASSRNSWRFF.

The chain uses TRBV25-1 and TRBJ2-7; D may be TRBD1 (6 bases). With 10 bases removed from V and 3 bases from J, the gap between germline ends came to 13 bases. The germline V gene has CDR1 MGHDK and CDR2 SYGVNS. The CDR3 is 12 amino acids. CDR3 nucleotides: TGTGCCACCGGGACACAAGTCTACGAGCAGTACTTC. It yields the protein CATGTQVYEQYF.

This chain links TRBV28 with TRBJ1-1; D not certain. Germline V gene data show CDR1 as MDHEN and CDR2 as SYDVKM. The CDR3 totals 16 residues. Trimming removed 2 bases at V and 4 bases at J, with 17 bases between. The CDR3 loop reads CASSLGVGSEGTEAFF. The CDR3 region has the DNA TGTGCCAGCAGTTTAGGGGTGGGGAGTGAGGGCACTGAAGCTTTCTTT. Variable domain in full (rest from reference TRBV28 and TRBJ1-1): DVKVTQSSRYLVKRTGEKVFLECVQDMDHENMFWYRQDPGLGLRLIYFSYDVKMKEKGDIPEGYSVSREKKERFSLILESASTNQTSMYLCASSLGVGSEGTEAFFGQGTRLTVV.

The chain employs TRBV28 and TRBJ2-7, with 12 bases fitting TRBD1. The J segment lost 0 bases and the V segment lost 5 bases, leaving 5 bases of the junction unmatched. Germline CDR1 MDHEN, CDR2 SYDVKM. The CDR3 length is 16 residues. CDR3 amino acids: CASSTPGQGASYEQYF. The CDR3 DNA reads TGTGCCAGCAGTACCCCGGGACAGGGGGCCTCCTACGAGCAGTACTTC.

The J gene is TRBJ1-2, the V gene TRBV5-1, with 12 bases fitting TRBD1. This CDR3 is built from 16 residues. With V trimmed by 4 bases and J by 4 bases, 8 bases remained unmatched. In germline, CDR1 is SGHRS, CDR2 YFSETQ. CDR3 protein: CASSPGTGGFGYGYTF. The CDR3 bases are TGCGCCAGCAGCCCCGGGACAGGGGGCTTCGGCTATGGCTACACCTTC.

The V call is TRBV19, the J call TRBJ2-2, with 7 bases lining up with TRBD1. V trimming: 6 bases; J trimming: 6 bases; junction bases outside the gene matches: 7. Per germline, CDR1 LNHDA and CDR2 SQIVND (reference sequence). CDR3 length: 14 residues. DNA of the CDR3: TGTGCCAGTAGGACAGGGTCCTTAGCCGGGGAGCTGTTTTTT. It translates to CASRTGSLAGELFF. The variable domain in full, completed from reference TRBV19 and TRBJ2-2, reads DGGITQSPKYLFRKEGQNVTLSCEQNLNHDAMYWYRQDPGQGLRLIYYSQIVNDFQKGDIAEGYSVSREKKESFPLTVTSAQKNPTAFYLCASRTGSLAGELFFGEGSRLTVL.

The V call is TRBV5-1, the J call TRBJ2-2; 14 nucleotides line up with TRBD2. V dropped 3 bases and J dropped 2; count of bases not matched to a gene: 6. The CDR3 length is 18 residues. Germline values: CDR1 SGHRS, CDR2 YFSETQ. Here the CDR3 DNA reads TGCGCCAGCAGCTCCGGGACTAGCGGGGGAGTTAACACCGGGGAGCTGTTTTTT. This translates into CASSSGTSGGVNTGELFF. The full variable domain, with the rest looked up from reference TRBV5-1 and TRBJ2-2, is KAGVTQTPRYLIKTRGQQVTLSCSPISGHRSVSWYQQTPGQGLQFLFEYFSETQRNKGNFPGRFSGRQFSNSRSEMNVSTLELGDSALYLCASSSGTSGGVNTGELFFGEGSRLTVL.

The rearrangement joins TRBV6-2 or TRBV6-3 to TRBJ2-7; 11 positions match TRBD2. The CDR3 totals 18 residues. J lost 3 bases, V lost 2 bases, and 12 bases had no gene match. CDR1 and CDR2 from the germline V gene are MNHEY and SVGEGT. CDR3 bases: TGTGCCAGCAGTTACGGGAATCCTCGGCTAGCGGGAGGCTACGAGCAGTACTTC. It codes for CASSYGNPRLAGGYEQYF.

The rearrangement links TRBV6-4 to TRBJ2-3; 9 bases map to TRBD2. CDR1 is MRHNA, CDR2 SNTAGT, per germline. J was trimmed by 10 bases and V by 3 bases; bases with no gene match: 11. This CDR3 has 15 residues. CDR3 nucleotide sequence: TGTGCCAGCAGTGAGGGCAATTGGCGGGAGGGGTCGCAGTATTTT. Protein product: CASSEGNWREGSQYF.

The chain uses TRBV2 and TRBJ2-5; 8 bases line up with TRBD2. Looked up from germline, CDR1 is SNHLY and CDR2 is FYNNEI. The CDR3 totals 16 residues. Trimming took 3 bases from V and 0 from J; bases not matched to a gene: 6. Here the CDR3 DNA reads TGTGCCAGCAGTGACCCCTTAGCGGGGTACCAAGAGACCCAGTACTTC. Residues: CASSDPLAGYQETQYF. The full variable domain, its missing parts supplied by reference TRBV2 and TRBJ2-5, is EPEVTQTPSHQVTQMGQEVILRCVPISNHLYFYWYRQILGQKVEFLVSFYNNEISEKSEIFDDQFSVERPDGSNFTLKIRSTKLEDSAMYFCASSDPLAGYQETQYFGPGTRLLVL.

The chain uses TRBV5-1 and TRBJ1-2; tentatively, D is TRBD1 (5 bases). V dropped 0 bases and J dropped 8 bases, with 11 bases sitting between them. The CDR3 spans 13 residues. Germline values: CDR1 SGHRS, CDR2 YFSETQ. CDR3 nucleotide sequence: TGCGCCAGCAGCTTGGAAGGGGCTGAAGGCTACACCTTC. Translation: CASSLEGAEGYTF.

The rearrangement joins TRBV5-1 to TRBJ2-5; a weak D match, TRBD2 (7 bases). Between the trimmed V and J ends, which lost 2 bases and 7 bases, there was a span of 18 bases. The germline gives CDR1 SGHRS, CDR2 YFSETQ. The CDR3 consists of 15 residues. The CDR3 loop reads CASSFVGGREGTQYF. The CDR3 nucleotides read TGCGCCAGCAGCTTCGTCGGGGGGCGCGAGGGGACCCAGTACTTC.

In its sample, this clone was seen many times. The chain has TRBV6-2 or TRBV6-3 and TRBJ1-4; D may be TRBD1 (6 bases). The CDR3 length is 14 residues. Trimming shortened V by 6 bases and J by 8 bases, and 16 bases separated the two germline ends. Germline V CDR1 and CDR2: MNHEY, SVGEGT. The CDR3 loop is CASSRDTRVEKLFF. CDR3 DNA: TGTGCCAGCAGCCGGGACACGCGGGTGGAAAAACTGTTTTTT.

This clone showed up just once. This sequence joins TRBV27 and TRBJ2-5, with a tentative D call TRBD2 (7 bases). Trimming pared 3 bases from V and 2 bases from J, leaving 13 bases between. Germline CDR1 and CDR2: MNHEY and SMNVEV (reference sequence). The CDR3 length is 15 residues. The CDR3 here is CASSLGASGQETQYF. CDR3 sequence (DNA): TGTGCCAGCAGTTTGGGGGCTAGCGGACAAGAGACCCAGTACTTC.

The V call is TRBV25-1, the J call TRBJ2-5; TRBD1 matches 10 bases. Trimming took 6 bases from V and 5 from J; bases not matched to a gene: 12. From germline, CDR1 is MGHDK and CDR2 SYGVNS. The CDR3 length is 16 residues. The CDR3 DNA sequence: TGTGCCAGCAGACCAACCGACAGGGGGCGTCGGGAGACCCAGTACTTC. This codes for CASRPTDRGRRETQYF.

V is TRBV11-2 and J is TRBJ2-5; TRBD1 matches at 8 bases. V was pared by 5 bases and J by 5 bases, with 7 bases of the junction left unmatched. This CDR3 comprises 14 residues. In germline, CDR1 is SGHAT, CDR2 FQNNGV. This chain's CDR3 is CASSTQGGRETQYF. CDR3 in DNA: TGTGCCAGCAGCACACAGGGGGGCCGGGAGACCCAGTACTTC. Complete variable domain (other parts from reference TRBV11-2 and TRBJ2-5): EAGVAQSPRYKIIEKRQSVAFWCNPISGHATLYWYQQILGQGPKLLIQFQNNGVVDDSQLPKDRFSAERLKGVDSTLKIQPAKLEDSAVYLCASSTQGGRETQYFGPGTRLLVL.

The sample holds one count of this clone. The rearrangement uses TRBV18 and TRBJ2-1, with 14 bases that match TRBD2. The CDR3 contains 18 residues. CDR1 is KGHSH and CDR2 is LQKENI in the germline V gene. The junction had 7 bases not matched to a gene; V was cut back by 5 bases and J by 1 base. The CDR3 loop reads CASSTTSGRVASYNEQFF. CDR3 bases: TGTGCCAGCTCAACGACTAGCGGGAGGGTGGCTTCCTACAATGAGCAGTTCTTC.

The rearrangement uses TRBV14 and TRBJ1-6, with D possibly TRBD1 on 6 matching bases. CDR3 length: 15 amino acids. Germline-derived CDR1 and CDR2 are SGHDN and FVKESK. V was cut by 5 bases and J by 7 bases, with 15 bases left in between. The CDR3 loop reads CASSGQGYGNSPLHF. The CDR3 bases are TGTGCCAGCAGCGGGCAGGGGTATGGAAATTCACCCCTCCACTTT.

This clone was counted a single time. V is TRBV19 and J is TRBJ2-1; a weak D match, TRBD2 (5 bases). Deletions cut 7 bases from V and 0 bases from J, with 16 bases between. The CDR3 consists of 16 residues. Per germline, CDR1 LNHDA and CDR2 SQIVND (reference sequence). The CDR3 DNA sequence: TGTGCCAGTACCCCTGGACTCCTGAGCTCCTACAATGAGCAGTTCTTC. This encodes CASTPGLLSSYNEQFF.

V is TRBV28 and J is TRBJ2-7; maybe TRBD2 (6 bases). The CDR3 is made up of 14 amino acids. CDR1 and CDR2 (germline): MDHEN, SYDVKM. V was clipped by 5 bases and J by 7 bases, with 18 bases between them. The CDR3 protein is CASSRPELADEQYF. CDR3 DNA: TGTGCCAGCAGTCGACCGGAATTAGCGGATGAGCAGTACTTC.

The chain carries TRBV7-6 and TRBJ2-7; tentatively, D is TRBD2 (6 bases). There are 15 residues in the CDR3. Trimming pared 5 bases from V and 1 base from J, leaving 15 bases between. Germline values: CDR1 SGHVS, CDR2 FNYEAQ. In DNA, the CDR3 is TGTGCCAGCAGCCTGCTGGGGGGTTCGTCCTACGAGCAGTACTTC. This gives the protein CASSLLGGSSYEQYF.

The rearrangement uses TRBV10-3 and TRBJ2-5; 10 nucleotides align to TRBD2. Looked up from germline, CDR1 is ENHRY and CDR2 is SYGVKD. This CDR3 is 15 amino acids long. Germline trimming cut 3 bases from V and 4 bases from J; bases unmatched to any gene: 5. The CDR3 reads CAISDLAGERETQYF. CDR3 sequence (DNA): TGTGCCATCAGTGATCTAGCGGGAGAGAGAGAGACCCAGTACTTC.